What follows are 17 T cell receptor beta chains derived from one specimen sequenced in a study of T cells after yellow fever vaccination. TCRdb ran MiXCR on the 5' RACE reads and lists one entry per CDR3 protein. The repertoire holds a few hundred thousand distinct CDR3 sequences, with about a sixth as singletons. Source: PBMCs, taken less than 6 days after the first yellow fever vaccination. These receptors all come from a young man who received the YFV17D yellow fever vaccine.

Details on this clonotype: With a much larger clone just one base away, this may be a read error. This rearrangement joins TRBV7-8 to TRBJ1-4, with no clear D. Trimming left V 0 bases short and J 5 bases short, with 7 bases between. CDR1 is SGHVS, CDR2 FQNEAQ, per germline. The CDR3 consists of 14 residues. Here the CDR3 DNA reads TGTGCCAGCAGCTTAGCGGGGTGCAATGAAAAACTGTTTTTT. Translating it yields CASSLAGCNEKLFF.

V gene TRBV20-1 combines with J gene TRBJ2-7, with D uncertain. V was shortened by 1 base and J by 2 bases, with 15 bases between the two germline ends. The CDR3 is 15 amino acids. Per germline, CDR1 DFQATT and CDR2 SNEGSKA (reference sequence). The CDR3 DNA reads as TGCAGTGCTAGAGTCGAAAGACTGGCCACCTACGAGCAGTACTTC. Protein: CSARVERLATYEQYF.

The rearrangement links TRBV5-4 to TRBJ2-3; D gene uncertain. V dropped 5 bases and J dropped 5 bases, with 18 bases sitting between them. The CDR3 length is 15 residues. From germline, CDR1 is SGHNT and CDR2 YYREEE (reference sequence). DNA for the CDR3: TGTGCCAGCAGTACGGGTCCCTCAGGAGAAGATACGCAGTATTTT. As protein: CASSTGPSGEDTQYF.

In this sample, this clonotype turned up many times. This chain links TRBV12-3 or TRBV12-4 with TRBJ1-2; D is perhaps TRBD1 (5 bases). Between the trimmed V and J ends, which lost 2 bases and 5 bases, there was a span of 12 bases. CDR3 length: 14 amino acids. The CDR3 sequence is CASSLIPRVYGYTF. DNA of the CDR3: TGTGCCAGCAGTTTAATCCCCAGGGTATATGGCTACACCTTC.

V is TRBV6-1 and J is TRBJ2-7; D gene uncertain. The CDR3 is made up of 14 amino acids. Germline-derived CDR1 and CDR2 are MNHNS and SASEGT. V lost 5 bases, J lost 6 bases, and 17 bases lay in between. The CDR3 region is CASSPLDIHGEQYF. The CDR3 nucleotides are TGTGCCAGCAGTCCTCTCGACATCCACGGCGAGCAGTACTTC.

This clonotype appeared a few times. The chain carries TRBV6-2 or TRBV6-3 and TRBJ1-1; tentatively, D is TRBD1 (6 bases). V lost 7 bases to trimming and J lost 3 bases, with 21 bases between them. Germline values: CDR1 MNHEY, CDR2 SVGEGT. The CDR3 loop spans 16 amino acids. In nucleotides, the CDR3 is TGTGCCAGCACCTTATGGGGTAAACCAGGGGACACTGAAGCTTTCTTT. Translation: CASTLWGKPGDTEAFF.

The genes are TRBV11-2 and TRBJ2-1, with D perhaps assigned TRBD1 or TRBD2 (5 bases each). Germline CDR1 is SGHAT and CDR2 is FQNNGV. The CDR3 sequence is 14 residues long. Trimming shortened V by 5 bases and J by 7 bases, and 15 bases separated the two germline ends. CDR3 region: CASSPRRGFNEQFF. CDR3 nucleotide sequence: TGTGCCAGCAGCCCCCGACGGGGCTTTAATGAGCAGTTCTTC. The entire variable domain, with the rest obtained from reference TRBV11-2 and TRBJ2-1, is as follows: EAGVAQSPRYKIIEKRQSVAFWCNPISGHATLYWYQQILGQGPKLLIQFQNNGVVDDSQLPKDRFSAERLKGVDSTLKIQPAKLEDSAVYLCASSPRRGFNEQFFGPGTRLTVL.

This rearrangement joins TRBV12-3 or TRBV12-4 to TRBJ2-3, with TRBD2 matching over 12 bases. The CDR3 sequence is 16 residues long. Germline trimming cut 5 bases from V and 4 bases from J; bases unmatched to any gene: 7. Here the CDR3 reads CASSTALAGGADTQYF. In DNA, the CDR3 is TGTGCCAGCAGTACCGCTCTAGCGGGGGGGGCAGATACGCAGTATTTT.

CDR3 DNA sequence: TGTGCCACCAGCAGAGATTCACGAGGGGTCCGGTATTTT. Its translation: CATSRDSRGVRYF. The chain uses TRBV15 and TRBJ2-3; either TRBD1 or TRBD2 may fit D (5 bases each). CDR1 and CDR2 from the germline V gene are LNHNV and YYDKDF (reference sequence). Trimming stripped 0 bases from V and 14 bases from J, with 15 bases between. The CDR3 extends over 13 amino acids.

The chain couples TRBV4-1 to TRBJ1-5; no definite D call. Germline V gives CDR1 MGHRA, CDR2 YSYEKL. The CDR3 extends over 14 amino acids. V dropped 1 base and J dropped 3 bases, with 7 bases sitting between them. In nucleotides, the CDR3 is TGCGCCAGCAGCCAAGCCTGGGCCAATCAGCCCCAGCATTTT. Encoded protein: CASSQAWANQPQHF.

This chain joins TRBV30 and TRBJ2-3; no firm D call. CDR1 is GTSNPN, CDR2 SVGIG, per germline (reference sequence). V was cut by 2 bases and J by 7 bases, with 7 bases left in between. This CDR3 comprises 11 residues. The CDR3 DNA is TGTGCCTGGAGTTTGGGGTATACGCAGTATTTT. Encoded protein: CAWSLGYTQYF.

This sequence joins TRBV5-1 and TRBJ2-6; no definite D call. Trimming removed 3 bases at V and 0 bases at J, with 7 bases between. Germline V gene data show CDR1 as SGHRS and CDR2 as YFSETQ. The CDR3 consists of 15 residues. CDR3 sequence reads: CASSWDVSGANVLTF. CDR3 coding DNA: TGCGCCAGCAGCTGGGATGTCTCTGGGGCCAACGTCCTGACTTTC.

This clonotype was seen more than once but under ten times. V usage is TRBV11-1 and J usage is TRBJ2-1, with TRBD1 identical over 11 bases. The V gene's germline CDR1 is SGHAT and CDR2 FQDESV (reference sequence). CDR3 length: 13 residues. V dropped 4 bases and J dropped 9; count of bases not matched to a gene: 2. As DNA, the CDR3 is TGTGCCAGCAGCTGGACAGGGGGCGGTGAGCAGTTCTTC. Translation gives CASSWTGGGEQFF.

The chain employs TRBV10-3 and TRBJ2-3; 8 positions match TRBD2. The CDR3 covers 13 residues. Losses at the gene ends were 7 bases for V and 7 bases for J; bases not matched to a gene: 7. CDR1 is ENHRY, CDR2 SYGVKD, per germline. This CDR3 is CAITRGGLNTQYF. CDR3 nucleotides: TGTGCCATCACCCGGGGGGGCCTAAATACGCAGTATTTT.

The chain is built from TRBV4-1 and TRBJ2-1; TRBD2 matches at 14 bases. CDR1 and CDR2 (germline): MGHRA, YSYEKL. This CDR3 contains 18 residues. Trimming took 3 bases from V and 10 from J; bases not matched to a gene: 14. CDR3 in DNA: TGCGCCAGCAGCCACATTCCGGGACTAGCGGGGGAGGTCCGGGAGCAGTTCTTC. As protein: CASSHIPGLAGEVREQFF.

The chain is built from TRBV20-1 and TRBJ1-1; TRBD1 agrees at 9 bases. The CDR3 extends over 13 amino acids. V lost 3 bases, J lost 5 bases, and 4 bases stayed unmatched. Per the germline V gene, CDR1 is DFQATT and CDR2 is SNEGSKA (reference sequence). This CDR3 is CSARTGGRTEAFF. The CDR3 region has the DNA TGCAGTGCTAGGACAGGGGGTCGGACTGAAGCTTTCTTT.

This clonotype was counted only a few times. The chain has TRBV6-5 and TRBJ2-1; D may be TRBD1 or TRBD2 (5 bases each). Germline CDR1 is MNHEY and CDR2 is SVGAGI. The CDR3 contains 14 residues. With 2 bases removed from V and 9 bases from J, the gap between germline ends came to 14 bases. The CDR3 here is CASSYIPGPGEQFF. The CDR3 DNA follows: TGTGCCAGCAGTTACATCCCGGGGCCGGGTGAGCAGTTCTTC.